The following is a TCR beta chain sequence with its context. Its antigen remains unidentified. CDR3 length equals 15 residues. Trimming took 7 bases from V and 3 from J, leaving 16 bases between them. Germline V gene lookup returns CDR1 MNHEY and CDR2 SVGAGI. This entry is derived from a study of T cell responses to AZD1222 COVID-19 vaccine. Study-wide results and limits: Epitopes outside B.1.351 and B.1.1.7 mutated regions reportedly drew nearly half of spike TCRs. Repertoires were collected only later (after the peak T cell response had occurred). Spike-specific TCRs gained breadth and depth after people received two AZD1222 doses. In a largely white British group with more females than males, clonal diversity was possibly underestimated.

The assay was immunoSEQ multiplex PCR, and TCRdb's table has in-frame clones only and misses some. This table holds 60,000 to 90,000 clones, about 74% found once. The material sequenced was peripheral blood, taken 28 days after the second dose of the MenACWY control vaccine. The chain recombines TRBV6-5 with TRBJ1-5; weak D call: TRBD1 (6 bases). The receptor's source is an adult who received the MenACWY meningococcal vaccine as a control. The CDR3 bases are TGTGCCAGCAAACCACAGGGAGGTAACAATCAGCCCCAGCATTTT. Translating it yields CASKPQGGNNQPQHF.